These T cell receptor beta chains were read from a single sample in a study of regulatory T cells in long-lasting Graves disease. Each CDR3 protein gets one entry after TCRdb re-called the multiplex PCR reads with MiXCR. The profile shows roughly 610,000 distinct CDR3 sequences, 15% to 20% of them singletons. The data also belong to a second study, concerning T cells in Graves' hyperthyroidism and ophthalmopathy.

The sample consisted of peripheral blood mononuclear cells (PBMCs), taken at new diagnosis, from a patient treated with antithyroid drugs. Every receptor here comes from a man aged 18 to 29 with Graves disease. CDR3s include the opening cysteine and the closing phenylalanine or tryptophan. Each record gives: CDR3 protein, CDR3 DNA, J gene, CDR3 length, clone size, V gene, D gene. D genes are given only for firm matches. A row's size may be missing; if present it is once, few, many or a size class.

CDR3 protein: CASSLARGSYNEQFF
CDR3 DNA: TGTGCCAGCAGCTTAGCCAGGGGATCCTACAATGAGCAGTTCTTC
J gene: TRBJ2-1
CDR3 length: 15
clone size: many
V gene: TRBV5-1
D gene: .

CDR3 protein: CASSPKGGDTEAFF
CDR3 DNA: TGCGCCAGCAGCCCGAAGGGGGGGGACACTGAAGCTTTCTTT
J gene: TRBJ1-1
CDR3 length: 14
clone size: few
V gene: TRBV5-1
D gene: .

CDR3 protein: CASSLPSGGHAEAFF
CDR3 DNA: TGTGCCAGCAGCTTACCTTCAGGGGGCCATGCTGAAGCTTTCTTT
J gene: TRBJ1-1
CDR3 length: 15
clone size: many
V gene: TRBV7-8
D gene: TRBD1

CDR3 protein: CASSIEILADFTDTQYF
CDR3 DNA: TGTGCCAGTAGTATAGAAATACTAGCGGATTTCACAGATACGCAGTATTTT
J gene: TRBJ2-3
CDR3 length: 17
clone size: few
V gene: TRBV19
D gene: TRBD2

CDR3 protein: CASSFQGKEKLFF
CDR3 DNA: TGCGCCAGCAGCTTTCAGGGGAAGGAAAAACTGTTTTTT
J gene: TRBJ1-4
CDR3 length: 13
clone size: few
V gene: TRBV5-1
D gene: .

CDR3 protein: CASSPKDSAYEQYF
CDR3 DNA: TGTGCCAGCTCACCCAAGGACAGCGCCTACGAGCAGTACTTC
J gene: TRBJ2-7
CDR3 length: 14
clone size: .
V gene: TRBV18
D gene: .

CDR3 protein: CSARMRTGGRNEQYF
CDR3 DNA: TGCAGTGCTAGGATGCGGACAGGGGGCAGGAACGAGCAGTACTTC
J gene: TRBJ2-7
CDR3 length: 15
clone size: few
V gene: TRBV20-1
D gene: TRBD1

CDR3 protein: CASSLLYGGNPIHEQYF
CDR3 DNA: TGTGCCAGCAGCTTACTTTATGGGGGCAACCCGATCCACGAGCAGTACTTC
J gene: TRBJ2-7
CDR3 length: 17
clone size: many
V gene: TRBV7-3
D gene: .

CDR3 protein: CASSFSRDYSYGYTF
CDR3 DNA: TGTGCCAGCAGTTTTTCCCGAGACTACAGCTATGGCTACACCTTC
J gene: TRBJ1-2
CDR3 length: 15
clone size: many
V gene: TRBV27
D gene: .

CDR3 protein: CATNTGGPLDEQYF
CDR3 DNA: TGTGCCACCAATACAGGGGGGCCCCTCGACGAGCAGTACTTC
J gene: TRBJ2-7
CDR3 length: 14
clone size: many
V gene: TRBV10-3
D gene: TRBD1

CDR3 protein: CASSLGTGGRTGELFF
CDR3 DNA: TGTGCCAGCAGTTTAGGGACAGGGGGCCGGACCGGGGAGCTGTTTTTT
J gene: TRBJ2-2
CDR3 length: 16
clone size: .
V gene: TRBV28
D gene: TRBD1

CDR3 protein: CASSEAGRSTGELFF
CDR3 DNA: TGTGCCAGCAGTGAAGCGGGACGGTCCACCGGGGAGCTGTTTTTT
J gene: TRBJ2-2
CDR3 length: 15
clone size: .
V gene: TRBV6-1
D gene: .

CDR3 protein: CAWGATGLGANVLTF
CDR3 DNA: TGTGCCTGGGGCGCGACAGGGTTAGGGGCCAACGTCCTGACTTTC
J gene: TRBJ2-6
CDR3 length: 15
clone size: .
V gene: TRBV30
D gene: TRBD1

CDR3 protein: CASSLRRGSGNTIYF
CDR3 DNA: TGTGCCAGCAGTTTACGGCGAGGCTCTGGAAACACCATATATTTT
J gene: TRBJ1-3
CDR3 length: 15
clone size: few
V gene: TRBV27
D gene: .

CDR3 protein: CSARDSHAYEQYF
CDR3 DNA: TGCAGTGCTAGAGATAGCCACGCTTACGAGCAGTACTTC
J gene: TRBJ2-7
CDR3 length: 13
clone size: .
V gene: TRBV20-1
D gene: .

CDR3 protein: CASSLVSNRDRLTDTQYF
CDR3 DNA: TGTGCCAGCAGTTTAGTATCAAACAGGGACCGGCTCACAGATACGCAGTATTTT
J gene: TRBJ2-3
CDR3 length: 18
clone size: .
V gene: TRBV12-3/TRBV12-4
D gene: .

CDR3 protein: CASSYAQGVGYTF
CDR3 DNA: TGTGCCAGCAGTTATGCCCAGGGTGTTGGCTACACCTTC
J gene: TRBJ1-2
CDR3 length: 13
clone size: many
V gene: TRBV12-3/TRBV12-4
D gene: .

CDR3 protein: CASRGSDTQYF
CDR3 DNA: TGTGCCAGCAGGGGTTCAGATACGCAGTATTTT
J gene: TRBJ2-3
CDR3 length: 11
clone size: many
V gene: TRBV2
D gene: .

CDR3 protein: CASSPGLAGDANTGELFF
CDR3 DNA: TGTGCCAGCAGCCCTGGACTAGCGGGAGATGCGAACACCGGGGAGCTGTTTTTT
J gene: TRBJ2-2
CDR3 length: 18
clone size: .
V gene: TRBV9
D gene: TRBD2

CDR3 protein: CASRGRTVSPSYGYTF
CDR3 DNA: TGTGCCAGTAGGGGACGGACGGTCTCACCGAGCTATGGCTACACCTTC
J gene: TRBJ1-2
CDR3 length: 16
clone size: .
V gene: TRBV6-1
D gene: .

CDR3 protein: CASSLEETGELFF
CDR3 DNA: TGTGCCAGCAGTTTGGAAGAAACCGGGGAGCTGTTTTTT
J gene: TRBJ2-2
CDR3 length: 13
clone size: many
V gene: TRBV27
D gene: .

CDR3 protein: CSVEGLIGQGVSYEQYF
CDR3 DNA: TGCAGCGTTGAAGGGCTTATCGGACAGGGGGTCTCCTACGAGCAGTACTTC
J gene: TRBJ2-7
CDR3 length: 17
clone size: many
V gene: TRBV29-1
D gene: TRBD1

CDR3 protein: CASSLNQGYTF
CDR3 DNA: TGTGCCAGCAGTTTAAACCAGGGCTACACCTTC
J gene: TRBJ1-2
CDR3 length: 11
clone size: .
V gene: TRBV12-3/TRBV12-4
D gene: .

CDR3 protein: CASVQGYEQYF
CDR3 DNA: TGTGCCAGCGTTCAGGGCTACGAGCAGTACTTC
J gene: TRBJ2-7
CDR3 length: 11
clone size: many
V gene: TRBV27
D gene: .

CDR3 protein: CSARILAGVAEQFF
CDR3 DNA: TGCAGTGCTAGAATACTAGCGGGAGTCGCTGAGCAGTTCTTC
J gene: TRBJ2-1
CDR3 length: 14
clone size: many
V gene: TRBV20-1
D gene: TRBD2

CDR3 protein: CASSLARAGGPNEQFF
CDR3 DNA: TGTGCCAGCAGCTTAGCGCGAGCGGGAGGTCCCAATGAGCAGTTCTTC
J gene: TRBJ2-1
CDR3 length: 16
clone size: many
V gene: TRBV7-9
D gene: TRBD2

CDR3 protein: CASSLTGLGPLGETQYF
CDR3 DNA: TGTGCCAGCAGCCTCACAGGGCTTGGGCCGCTCGGAGAGACCCAGTACTTC
J gene: TRBJ2-5
CDR3 length: 17
clone size: few
V gene: TRBV14
D gene: .

CDR3 protein: CASSVSGASYEQYF
CDR3 DNA: TGCGCCAGCAGTGTCTCCGGGGCCTCCTACGAGCAGTACTTC
J gene: TRBJ2-7
CDR3 length: 14
clone size: few
V gene: TRBV10-1
D gene: .

CDR3 protein: CASSQVPLTVDSYNEQFF
CDR3 DNA: TGCGCCAGCAGCCAAGTACCCTTGACAGTGGACTCCTACAATGAGCAGTTCTTC
J gene: TRBJ2-1
CDR3 length: 18
clone size: few
V gene: TRBV4-1
D gene: .

CDR3 protein: CASSQETSGSFPWEQFF
CDR3 DNA: TGCGCCAGCAGCCAAGAAACTAGCGGGAGTTTTCCTTGGGAGCAGTTCTTC
J gene: TRBJ2-1
CDR3 length: 17
clone size: .
V gene: TRBV4-1
D gene: TRBD2

CDR3 protein: CASSIEPHSYEQYF
CDR3 DNA: TGTGCCAGTAGTATAGAGCCCCACAGCTACGAGCAGTACTTC
J gene: TRBJ2-7
CDR3 length: 14
clone size: few
V gene: TRBV19
D gene: .

CDR3 protein: CAWSQGRVETDTQYF
CDR3 DNA: TGTGCCTGGAGTCAAGGGAGGGTGGAGACAGATACGCAGTATTTT
J gene: TRBJ2-3
CDR3 length: 15
clone size: many
V gene: TRBV30
D gene: TRBD2

CDR3 protein: CASSRGTGDPYEQYF
CDR3 DNA: TGCGCCAGCAGCCGCGGGACAGGGGACCCCTACGAGCAGTACTTC
J gene: TRBJ2-7
CDR3 length: 15
clone size: many
V gene: TRBV5-1
D gene: TRBD1

CDR3 protein: CASSSSTGGTGELFF
CDR3 DNA: TGTGCCAGCAGCTCTTCGACAGGGGGCACCGGGGAGCTGTTTTTT
J gene: TRBJ2-2
CDR3 length: 15
clone size: .
V gene: TRBV7-9
D gene: TRBD1

CDR3 protein: CASRGGLAGGGETQYF
CDR3 DNA: TGTGCCAGCAGGGGCGGACTAGCGGGAGGAGGAGAGACCCAGTACTTC
J gene: TRBJ2-5
CDR3 length: 16
clone size: many
V gene: TRBV12-3/TRBV12-4
D gene: TRBD2

CDR3 protein: CSAKVNRPNTGELFF
CDR3 DNA: TGCAGTGCTAAAGTAAACCGGCCGAACACCGGGGAGCTGTTTTTT
J gene: TRBJ2-2
CDR3 length: 15
clone size: few
V gene: TRBV20-1
D gene: .

CDR3 protein: CSARDRRVGNSEGQYF
CDR3 DNA: TGCAGTGCTAGGGACCGAAGAGTGGGAAATAGTGAGGGGCAGTACTTC
J gene: TRBJ2-7
CDR3 length: 16
clone size: many
V gene: TRBV20-1
D gene: .

CDR3 protein: CAIGTGTGLGNSYEQYF
CDR3 DNA: TGTGCCATCGGAACCGGGACAGGGTTAGGGAACTCCTACGAGCAGTACTTC
J gene: TRBJ2-7
CDR3 length: 17
clone size: .
V gene: TRBV10-3
D gene: TRBD1

CDR3 protein: CASSLEQFSSYNSPLHF
CDR3 DNA: TGTGCCAGCAGCTTGGAACAGTTTAGCTCCTATAATTCACCCCTCCACTTT
J gene: TRBJ1-6
CDR3 length: 17
clone size: .
V gene: TRBV5-8
D gene: .

CDR3 protein: CASSQGAVGQETQYF
CDR3 DNA: TGCGCCAGCAGCCAAGGGGCGGTTGGGCAAGAGACCCAGTACTTC
J gene: TRBJ2-5
CDR3 length: 15
clone size: few
V gene: TRBV4-1
D gene: .

CDR3 protein: CASSPGVNNEWKDTQYF
CDR3 DNA: TGTGCCAGCTCACCAGGAGTCAACAATGAGTGGAAGGATACGCAGTATTTT
J gene: TRBJ2-3
CDR3 length: 17
clone size: few
V gene: TRBV18
D gene: .

CDR3 protein: CASSLSGTREELFF
CDR3 DNA: TGTGCCAGCAGTTTAAGTGGGACAAGGGAAGAACTGTTTTTT
J gene: TRBJ1-4
CDR3 length: 14
clone size: few
V gene: TRBV12-3/TRBV12-4
D gene: .

CDR3 protein: CSARSQATGELFF
CDR3 DNA: TGCAGTGCTAGAAGCCAGGCTACCGGGGAGCTGTTTTTT
J gene: TRBJ2-2
CDR3 length: 13
clone size: many
V gene: TRBV20-1
D gene: .